These 26 T cell receptor beta chains were all obtained from the same sample, sequenced in a study of cytomegalovirus exposure and HLA in healthy donors. A multiplex PCR was run with 60 Vbeta primers and 13 Jbeta primers. Assay used: immunoSEQ multiplex PCR; TCRdb lists only in-frame clones, some missing. The table lists 150,000 to 200,000 clones, around 81% of them singletons. The sequenced sample was PBMCs. The receptors were gathered from a woman aged 18-29 years in good health and CMV-seropositive.

V is TRBV6-5 and J is TRBJ1-4, with 8 bases that match TRBD1. The CDR3 consists of 14 residues. With V trimmed by 4 bases and J by 8 bases, 6 bases remained unmatched. Germline CDR1 and CDR2: MNHEY and SVGAGI. Here the CDR3 DNA reads TGTGCCAGCAGTTCTGACAGGGGAATAGAAAAACTGTTTTTT. Amino acid sequence: CASSSDRGIEKLFF.

The V gene is TRBV27, the J gene TRBJ1-4; 8 nucleotides align to TRBD1. The CDR3 runs to 16 residues. The J segment lost 2 bases and the V segment lost 5 bases, leaving 7 bases of the junction unmatched. In germline, CDR1 is MNHEY, CDR2 SMNVEV (reference sequence). CDR3 sequence (DNA): TGTGCCAGCAGTCTCCGCCGACAGGGGACTAATGAAAAACTGTTTTTT. Residues: CASSLRRQGTNEKLFF.

The rearrangement uses TRBV5-1 and TRBJ2-3; TRBD1 matches 8 bases. The CDR3 loop spans 15 amino acids. The V segment lost 0 bases and the J segment 4 bases; nucleotides outside the gene matches: 4. Germline-derived CDR1 and CDR2 are SGHRS and YFSETQ. The CDR3 loop is CASSLGTGSADTQYF. The CDR3 region has the DNA TGCGCCAGCAGCTTGGGGACAGGGTCGGCAGATACGCAGTATTTT.

In its sample, this clone was seen a few times. This rearrangement joins TRBV5-1 to TRBJ2-1; 9 bases match TRBD1. The trim removed 5 bases at V and 7 bases at J, leaving 4 bases unmatched. Germline V gene lookup returns CDR1 SGHRS and CDR2 YFSETQ. The CDR3 has 13 residues. Here the CDR3 reads CASRGTGPNEQFF. The DNA of the CDR3 is TGCGCCAGCAGGGGGACAGGGCCAAATGAGCAGTTCTTC.

The rearrangement links TRBV4-2 to TRBJ2-3, with 8 bases lining up with TRBD2. Germline CDR1 and CDR2: LGHNA and YNFKEQ. The CDR3 spans 15 residues. V shed 0 bases, J shed 4 bases, and the junction held 3 bases outside the gene matches. CDR3 amino acids: CASSQEPGGPDTQYF. CDR3 nucleotide sequence: TGTGCCAGCAGCCAAGAGCCGGGGGGGCCAGATACGCAGTATTTT.

This chain links TRBV4-2 with TRBJ1-2, with D perhaps matching TRBD1 (6 bases). The germline V gene encodes CDR1 LGHNA and CDR2 YNFKEQ. This CDR3 has 14 amino acids. Trimming left V 0 bases short and J 7 bases short, with 12 bases between. The chain's CDR3 is CASSQDLVGGGYTF. CDR3 DNA: TGTGCCAGCAGCCAAGATCTGGTAGGGGGTGGCTACACCTTC.

The chain is built from TRBV6-5 and TRBJ2-5; 9 bases agree with TRBD2. Germline V gives CDR1 MNHEY, CDR2 SVGAGI. This CDR3 contains 15 residues. The J segment lost 7 bases and the V segment lost 2 bases, leaving 8 bases of the junction unmatched. As DNA, the CDR3 is TGTGCCAGCAGTTACGGCGGGGGGGCCGTGGGGACCCAGTACTTC. This codes for CASSYGGGAVGTQYF.

The chain couples TRBV2 to TRBJ1-2; D gene uncertain. Trimming removed 6 bases at V and 4 bases at J, with 15 bases between. The CDR3 has 14 residues. Germline V gene lookup returns CDR1 SNHLY and CDR2 FYNNEI. DNA for the CDR3: TGTGCCAGCAGGGAACCAACAAGAACCTATGGCTACACCTTC. It encodes CASREPTRTYGYTF.

This chain connects TRBV7-8 to TRBJ2-1, with 12 bases fitting TRBD2. V gave up 0 bases and J gave up 12 bases; unmatched junction bases: 6. CDR1 is SGHVS and CDR2 is FQNEAQ in the germline V gene. The CDR3 runs to 15 residues. CDR3 sequence reads: CASSLAPLAGGVQFF. The DNA for the CDR3 is TGTGCCAGCAGCTTAGCCCCCCTAGCGGGGGGGGTGCAGTTCTTC.

The table lists this clone with a count of one. This chain joins TRBV7-9 and TRBJ1-1; D is uncertain. Germline CDR1 SEHNR, CDR2 FQNEAQ (reference sequence). The CDR3 length is 10 residues. Between the trimmed V and J ends, which lost 6 bases and 10 bases, there was a span of 9 bases. CDR3 sequence (DNA): TGTGCCAGCAGTTCCCCCGGAGCTTTCTTT. Its translation: CASSSPGAFF.

V gene TRBV6-1 combines with J gene TRBJ2-7; D is uncertain. V shed 4 bases and J shed 0 bases, with 25 bases lying between them. The CDR3 is 19 residues long. Germline CDR1 and CDR2: MNHNS and SASEGT. The CDR3 reads CASSAVSYGGLSSSYEQYF. CDR3 coding DNA: TGTGCCAGCAGTGCTGTTTCGTATGGTGGCCTCTCCAGCTCCTACGAGCAGTACTTC.

This clone was seen only once. V gene TRBV4-1 combines with J gene TRBJ2-3, with 7 bases identical to TRBD2. The germline gives CDR1 MGHRA, CDR2 YSYEKL. J was trimmed by 4 bases and V by 4 bases; bases with no gene match: 14. The CDR3 consists of 17 residues. In DNA, the CDR3 is TGCGCCAGCAGCCCTCTCCTGGGGAGCGGGGTCTCAGATACGCAGTATTTT. Translated, it gives CASSPLLGSGVSDTQYF.

The chain joins TRBV7-9 to TRBJ1-5; TRBD1 is a possible D gene (6 bases). The CDR3 runs 17 residues. Trimming pared 1 base from V and 7 bases from J, leaving 20 bases between. CDR1 SEHNR and CDR2 FQNEAQ come from the germline V gene (reference sequence). CDR3 loop: CASSLVSRGGVGQPQHF. CDR3 in DNA: TGTGCCAGCAGCTTAGTATCTAGGGGGGGGGTGGGGCAGCCCCAGCATTTT.

This chain links TRBV5-6 with TRBJ2-5; 7 bases are shared with TRBD2. The junction had 1 base not matched to a gene; V was cut back by 1 base and J by 4 bases. Per the germline V gene, CDR1 is SGHDT and CDR2 is YYEEEE. The length of the CDR3 is 13 residues. The chain's CDR3 is CASSLRGVETQYF. In DNA form, the CDR3 reads TGTGCCAGCAGCTTGCGGGGGGTAGAGACCCAGTACTTC.

The gene calls are TRBV6-5 and TRBJ2-1; the D is unclear. Germline V gene lookup returns CDR1 MNHEY and CDR2 SVGAGI. With 0 bases removed from V and 14 bases from J, the gap between germline ends came to 11 bases. The CDR3 has 12 residues. CDR3 coding DNA: TGTGCCAGCAGTTACTCTACTGTGATGGAGTTCTTC. This gives the protein CASSYSTVMEFF.

The chain couples TRBV7-2 to TRBJ2-3, with TRBD2 matching 10 bases. Germline values: CDR1 SGHTA, CDR2 FQGNSA. The CDR3 consists of 14 residues. V was pared by 6 bases and J by 5 bases, with 5 bases of the junction left unmatched. The CDR3 loop is CASSFSGGKDTQYF. The CDR3 bases are TGTGCCAGCAGTTTTAGCGGGGGGAAAGATACGCAGTATTTT.

J is TRBJ1-6 and V is TRBV6-5; no firm D call. Trimming pared 0 bases from V and 8 bases from J, leaving 8 bases between. Germline-derived CDR1 and CDR2 are MNHEY and SVGAGI. This CDR3 has 14 residues. CDR3 sequence (DNA): TGTGCCAGCAGTTACTCCGGGAGGTATTCACCCCTCCACTTT. Its protein product is CASSYSGRYSPLHF.

This chain uses TRBV11-1 with TRBJ1-1; D is undetermined. The ends were cut back, 5 bases at V and 1 base at J, with 11 bases in the middle. The CDR3 is 14 amino acids. Germline assignment: CDR1 SGHAT and CDR2 FQDESV (reference sequence). CDR3 residues: CASSNQGRNTEAFF. CDR3 sequence (DNA): TGTGCCAGCAGCAACCAAGGGAGGAACACTGAAGCTTTCTTT.

The chain recombines TRBV5-4 with TRBJ2-3; D remains unclear. V lost 4 bases, J lost 0 bases, and 12 bases lay in between. Germline V gives CDR1 SGHNT, CDR2 YYREEE (reference sequence). The CDR3 length is 15 residues. The CDR3 nucleotides read TGTGCCAGCAGCCCGAGCATATCTAGCACAGATACGCAGTATTTT. This encodes CASSPSISSTDTQYF.

The V and J genes are TRBV7-2 and TRBJ1-3; no clear D gene. V was shortened by 5 bases and J by 5 bases, with 16 bases between the two germline ends. Germline CDR1 is SGHTA and CDR2 is FQGNSA. The CDR3 contains 15 residues. The CDR3 is CASSPKTYDRNTIYF. For the CDR3, the DNA is TGTGCCAGCAGCCCCAAGACATACGACCGAAACACCATATATTTT.

This clone showed up just once. The rearrangement joins TRBV5-1 to TRBJ2-3, with D hard to call. Germline values: CDR1 SGHRS, CDR2 YFSETQ. This CDR3 has 14 residues. With 9 bases removed from V and 1 base from J, the gap between germline ends came to 15 bases. The chain's CDR3 is CATATYPGTDTQYF. DNA for the CDR3: TGCGCCACTGCGACATATCCTGGCACAGATACGCAGTATTTT.

The CDR3 DNA sequence: TGCAGCGTCATTGAACCGGGACAGGGATCTGGAAACACCATATATTTT. Protein: CSVIEPGQGSGNTIYF. V usage is TRBV29-1 and J usage is TRBJ1-3; 9 bases are shared with TRBD1. Per the germline V gene, CDR1 is SQVTM and CDR2 is ANQGSEA. V lost 6 bases to trimming and J lost 1 base; unmatched junction nucleotides: 10. The CDR3 has 16 amino acids.

This clone has just a few counts. V is TRBV6-5 and J is TRBJ1-2, with D maybe TRBD1 (5 bases). V was clipped by 8 bases and J by 7 bases, with 11 bases between them. From germline, CDR1 is MNHEY and CDR2 SVGAGI. The CDR3 sequence is 11 residues long. CDR3 in amino acids: CASGIGVGYTF. In DNA, the CDR3 is TGTGCCAGCGGTATAGGGGTTGGCTACACCTTC.

In its sample, this clone was seen a few times. The V and J genes are TRBV27 and TRBJ2-3; D is unclear. The CDR3 contains 14 residues. The V and J ends lost 3 bases and 5 bases respectively, with 12 bases between them. The germline gives CDR1 MNHEY, CDR2 SMNVEV (reference sequence). The CDR3 sequence: CASSLFVERDTQYF. The CDR3 DNA sequence: TGTGCCAGCAGTTTGTTCGTCGAGCGAGATACGCAGTATTTT.

The table lists this clone with a count of one. The chain is built from TRBV28 and TRBJ2-7, with D maybe TRBD1 (5 bases). In germline, CDR1 is MDHEN, CDR2 SYDVKM. CDR3 length equals 16 residues. V lost 2 bases, J lost 2 bases, and 16 bases lay in between. The CDR3 DNA follows: TGTGCCAGCAGTTTAGGTCGGTCAGGGATTCCCTACGAGCAGTACTTC. This sequence encodes CASSLGRSGIPYEQYF.

This clone was detected only once. This chain joins TRBV11-2 and TRBJ1-6; maybe TRBD1 (6 bases). This CDR3 comprises 15 residues. Trimming cost V 1 base and J 8 bases, with 12 bases left between them. CDR1 is SGHAT and CDR2 is FQNNGV in the germline V gene. CDR3 loop: CASSLVGQTDSPLHF. The DNA for the CDR3 is TGTGCCAGCAGCTTAGTAGGACAGACGGATTCACCCCTCCACTTT. Supplemented by reference TRBV11-2 and TRBJ1-6, the full variable domain reads EAGVAQSPRYKIIEKRQSVAFWCNPISGHATLYWYQQILGQGPKLLIQFQNNGVVDDSQLPKDRFSAERLKGVDSTLKIQPAKLEDSAVYLCASSLVGQTDSPLHFGNGTRLTVT.